These 9 T cell receptor beta chains were all obtained from the same sample, sequenced in a study of cytomegalovirus exposure and HLA in healthy donors. Sequenced by immunoSEQ multiplex PCR; TCRdb stores in-frame clones only, minus some. Of 250,000 to 400,000 clones listed, approximately 86% are singletons. Material: PBMCs. These receptor sequences come from a young man in good health and CMV-seronegative.

The chain uses TRBV27 and TRBJ2-6; 10 nucleotides match TRBD1. CDR1 MNHEY and CDR2 SMNVEV come from the germline V gene (reference sequence). The CDR3 is made up of 19 amino acids. V was clipped by 4 bases and J by 3 bases; unmatched bases: 12. CDR3 in DNA: TGTGCCAGCAGTTCTCCTAGGACAGGGGGTAGGGGTGGGGCCAACGTCCTGACTTTC. Its translation is CASSSPRTGGRGGANVLTF.

This chain connects TRBV6-5 to TRBJ1-2, with D perhaps matching TRBD1 (6 bases). The germline CDR1 and CDR2 sequences are MNHEY and SVGAGI. The V and J ends lost 1 base and 3 bases respectively, with 15 bases between them. This CDR3 has 16 residues. The CDR3, as DNA: TGTGCCAGCAGTTACTGGGGGCAGGGCAGGGACTATGGCTACACCTTC. Translated, it gives CASSYWGQGRDYGYTF.

The chain recombines TRBV30 with TRBJ1-3, with a possible D match to TRBD1 (6 bases). The CDR3 totals 15 residues. V was cut by 3 bases and J by 0 bases, with 12 bases left in between. Per the germline V gene, CDR1 is GTSNPN and CDR2 is SVGIG (reference sequence). CDR3 residues: CAWRDRPSSGNTIYF. The CDR3 region has the DNA TGTGCCTGGAGAGACAGGCCGAGCTCTGGAAACACCATATATTTT.

The V gene is TRBV6-5, the J gene TRBJ1-5, with TRBD1 matching over 7 bases. Germline CDR1 is MNHEY and CDR2 is SVGAGI. The CDR3 length is 16 residues. Trimming removed 0 bases from V and 6 bases from J; junction bases left unmatched: 8. This CDR3 is CASSYSNPGGSQPQHF. CDR3 nucleotides: TGTGCCAGCAGTTACTCGAATCCAGGGGGATCTCAGCCCCAGCATTTT.

This chain joins TRBV2 and TRBJ1-6; a possible D gene is TRBD1 (5 bases). Germline V gives CDR1 SNHLY, CDR2 FYNNEI. Trimming removed 1 base from V and 6 bases from J, with 13 bases in between. The CDR3 spans 16 residues. In DNA form, the CDR3 reads TGTGCCAGCAGTGAAGGGGGAGGGGTTGCTAATTCACCCCTCCACTTT. Its translation: CASSEGGGVANSPLHF. The whole variable domain, filled in from reference TRBV2 and TRBJ1-6, reads EPEVTQTPSHQVTQMGQEVILRCVPISNHLYFYWYRQILGQKVEFLVSFYNNEISEKSEIFDDQFSVERPDGSNFTLKIRSTKLEDSAMYFCASSEGGGVANSPLHFGNGTRLTVT.

The chain uses TRBV4-1 and TRBJ1-5, with D tentatively TRBD1 (5 bases). The CDR3 length is 13 residues. Germline CDR1 MGHRA, CDR2 YSYEKL. V was shortened by 8 bases and J by 5 bases, with 13 bases between the two germline ends. The CDR3 DNA reads TGCGCCAGCCGACGCCGGGGGTATCAGCCCCAGCATTTT. Its protein is CASRRRGYQPQHF.

V usage is TRBV21-1 and J usage is TRBJ2-7; TRBD1, the table's D call, lacks a check against the DNA. TRBV21-1 is an annotated pseudogene. This CDR3 has 22 amino acids. The CDR3: CASSPHSWAANKQGARAYEQYF. The CDR3 DNA is TGTGCCAGCAGCCCACATTCCTGGGCGGCGAATAAACAGGGGGCCAGGGCCTACGAGCAGTACTTC.

J is TRBJ1-5 and V is TRBV28, with D possibly TRBD1 on 6 matching bases. Trimming shortened V by 2 bases and J by 2 bases, and 10 bases separated the two germline ends. This CDR3 has 15 residues. Germline lookup yields CDR1 MDHEN and CDR2 SYDVKM. The CDR3 spells CASSLRSGGNQPQHF. The DNA of the CDR3 is TGTGCCAGCAGTTTACGTTCAGGGGGCAATCAGCCCCAGCATTTT.

The gene calls are TRBV25-1 and TRBJ1-2; D gene uncertain. In germline, CDR1 is MGHDK, CDR2 SYGVNS. V was cut by 4 bases and J by 6 bases, with 21 bases left in between. This CDR3 is 16 amino acids long. CDR3 sequence (DNA): TGTGCCAGCAGTGCCCGGTTTTCGGGAAAAATAGATGGCTACACCTTC. It codes for CASSARFSGKIDGYTF.